This TCR beta chain was sequenced in a study of blood T cells in healthy people across ages (dated by TCRdb to about 2015). Some background on the complete study: Template switching captured roughly one uniquely barcoded TCR beta cDNA molecule per two T cells in model experiments. Using the same blood draw, the study looked at two additional independent replicas of 1 million unique cDNA reads for two donors, one aged 18 to 30 and the other aged 80 or older. The donors were split into four age groups: young (average 16 years), middle-aged (more than 35), aged (approximately 59) and long-lived (about 74). Donors of different ages were randomly distributed across sequencing lanes to avoid experimental bias. The study measured age-related changes in TCR beta repertoire diversity using deep sequencing normalized with unique cDNA molecular identifiers.

This clonotype showed up just a few times. The clone's antigen remains unknown. One base away there is no much larger clone; base qualities are not given. The investigation overall reported the following: Observed TCR beta diversity per million T cells fell roughly linearly with age, and a significant reduction was already apparent by age roughly 41. There was a strong correlation between observed TCR beta diversity and the percentage of naive T cells measured by flow cytometry. Because the CMV infection status of the donors was unknown, age-related changes in expanded clonotypes may potentially have been confounded. Because profiling used bulk unsorted PBMCs, naive and antigen-experienced compartments could not be compared conclusively. Compared with the aged group, more naive CD4+ T cells, fewer expanded clones and increased TCR diversity were shown by the long-lived group, suggesting age selection. Estimates of total diversity from one million sequenced T cells were regarded as lower bounds and underestimates.

The library was made by 5' RACE. A second PCR of roughly 7 to 11 cycles was performed with a sample-barcoded 5' primer and a J-beta primer mix. Each TCR beta cDNA molecule received a unique molecular identifier from a template-switch 5' adaptor carrying 12 random nucleotides. Each sample yielded at least 3 million CDR3-containing paired-end reads. The Mint cDNA synthesis kit, primed by a TRBC-specific oligonucleotide, was used to synthesize first-strand cDNA from all RNA. Following uracil-DNA glycosylase treatment, a first 18-cycle PCR with universal primers M1SS and BC2_uni_R was performed on all cDNA. Per the authors' processing: For normalization, 1 million high-quality reads were randomly selected from each sample, with every read carrying a distinct molecular identifier. Instead of being binned into consensus sequences, reads that shared molecular identifiers were thrown out. MiTCR, with a Q25 quality threshold and the strictest error-elimination algorithm, was used for CDR3 identification, clonotype clustering and error correction. A nonparametric unseen species model with Euler transformation was used to estimate a lower bound on total TCR beta diversity. TCRdb handled the public reads itself, with Q25 trimming in fastp and clone calling in MiXCR, and kept productive beta chains. Every entry covers one CDR3 protein and lists the most common genes and DNA from its rows. What appears here as the V and J calls and clone size reflects TCRdb's work, not the paper's. For this sample the table gives 1.8 million or so distinct CDR3 sequences, of which about 39% were detected only once. About 23% of the sample rests with the top ten.

From the cysteine up to the phenylalanine, the CDR3 has a length of 17 residues. Only the CDR3 part of the read is kept: 51 bases, read in frame from the first base. V is cut by 3 bases and J by 2 bases, and the space between the germline ends is 14 bases. The germline V gene encodes CDR1 MNHEY and CDR2 SVGAGI. The 35 to 40 donors, aged about 6 to 95 years, were systemically healthy Caucasian individuals from Russia. Each donor gave ten milliliters of peripheral blood, collected into EDTA-treated Vacutainer tubes. PBMCs were isolated by Ficoll-Paque density-gradient centrifugation, with at least 6 million obtained per sample. Trizol reagent was used to extract total RNA from PBMCs, with at least 5.5 micrograms per sample. For every donor, flow cytometry on a PBMC aliquot measured the percentage of naive CD45RAhigh/CD27high T cells.

This sequence originates from a human donor in good health. In this chain, TRBV6-5 is recombined with TRBJ2-6; confidence is insufficient to name the D gene. The sample was blood. This receptor carries the CDR3 CASSYYSGNPGANVLTF. The DNA is as follows: TGTGCCAGCAGTTATTACAGTGGCAACCCTGGGGCCAACGTCCTGACTTTC.